What follows describes a single T cell receptor (beta chain). These data originate in a study of OX40 agonist ivuxolimab in advanced cancers. V was clipped by 2 bases and J by 2 bases; unmatched bases: 5. Germline CDR1 and CDR2: MNHEY and SVGAGI. The CDR3 covers 15 residues. Libraries were prepared by immunoSEQ multiplex PCR; TCRdb keeps only in-frame clonotypes and omits some of them. The sample has about 75,000 clones, roughly 85% seen once. The chain combines TRBV6-5 with TRBJ2-7, with 8 bases identical to TRBD2. The receptor comes from an adult with an advanced solid tumor such as melanoma, head and neck, liver or kidney cancer. The sequencing here drew on CD4+ or CD8+ T cells sorted from blood, taken in a trial of the OX40 agonist ivuxolimab. Written as DNA, the CDR3 is TGTGCCAGCAGTTACCCGGCGGGAGGCGCCTACGAGCAGTACTTC. Translated, it gives CASSYPAGGAYEQYF.